This TCR beta chain is drawn from a study of blood T cells in healthy people across ages. Donation came from healthy Caucasian individuals in Russia who were aged roughly 6 to 95. The use of a sample-barcoded 5' primer and a J-beta primer mix characterized a second PCR of roughly 7 to 11 cycles. A single record per CDR3 protein comes from TCRdb applying MiXCR to the 5' RACE reads. The sample lists 1.5 million to 2 million distinct CDR3 sequences; roughly 32% were seen once. Source material: blood. This receptor was taken from a woman in her twenties or thirties in good health.

CDR3 nucleotides: TGTGCCATCAGGTGGACGACGGGGGAAGGCTACACCTTC. Translation: CAIRWTTGEGYTF. The chain recombines TRBV10-3 with TRBJ1-2, with D possibly matching TRBD1 (5 bases). The V gene's germline CDR1 is ENHRY and CDR2 SYGVKD. The CDR3 contains 13 residues. Trimming shortened V by 6 bases and J by 8 bases, and 16 bases separated the two germline ends.